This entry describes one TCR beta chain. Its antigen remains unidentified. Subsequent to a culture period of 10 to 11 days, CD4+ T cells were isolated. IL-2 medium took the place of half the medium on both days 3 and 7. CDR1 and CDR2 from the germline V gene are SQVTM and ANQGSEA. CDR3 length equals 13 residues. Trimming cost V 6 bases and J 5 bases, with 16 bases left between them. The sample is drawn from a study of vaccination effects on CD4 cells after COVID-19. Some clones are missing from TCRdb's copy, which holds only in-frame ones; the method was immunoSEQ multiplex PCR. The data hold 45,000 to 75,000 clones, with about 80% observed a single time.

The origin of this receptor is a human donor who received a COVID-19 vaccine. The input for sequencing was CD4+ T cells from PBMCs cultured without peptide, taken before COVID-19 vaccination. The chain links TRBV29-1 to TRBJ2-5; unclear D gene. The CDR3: CSVLSAIAETQYF. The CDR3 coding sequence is TGCAGCGTCCTCTCGGCCATCGCGGAGACCCAGTACTTC.